One sample yielded the 8 T cell receptor beta chains listed below, sequenced in a study of blood T cell repertoires in COVID-19. The method was immunoSEQ multiplex PCR; TCRdb's version includes in-frame clones alone and lacks a portion of them. This table holds approximately 140,000 clones, around 85% found once. The sequencing input was peripheral blood. The receptor set was obtained from a man in his sixties or seventies with acute or convalescent COVID-19.

This clone has only a few counts. This chain links TRBV7-2 with TRBJ1-1, with TRBD1 as a possible D gene (5 bases). This CDR3 has 15 residues. Trimming took 1 base from V and 1 from J, leaving 10 bases between them. Germline V gives CDR1 SGHTA, CDR2 FQGNSA. CDR3 region: CASSLVAGSNTEAFF. CDR3 DNA: TGTGCCAGCAGCTTAGTGGCAGGGTCGAACACTGAAGCTTTCTTT.

The chain couples TRBV13 to TRBJ1-1; TRBD1 matches 7 bases. J gave up 5 bases and V 1 base, and 13 bases lay outside the gene matches. The CDR3 is 17 residues long. Germline loops: CDR1 PRHDT, CDR2 FYEKMQ (reference sequence). DNA for the CDR3: TGTGCCAGCAGCTTAGAGTTGAGGGGGCTGGGTGGGACTGAAGCTTTCTTT. The encoded protein is CASSLELRGLGGTEAFF.

This clone was seen a single time. The chain carries TRBV9 and TRBJ1-6, with a tentative D call TRBD1 (5 bases). Germline lookup yields CDR1 SGDLS and CDR2 YYNGEE. The CDR3 length is 14 residues. V was cut by 3 bases and J by 5 bases, with 9 bases left in between. The CDR3 sequence is CASSAGLNNSPLHF. Written as DNA, the CDR3 is TGTGCCAGCAGCGCGGGACTGAATAATTCACCCCTCCACTTT.

This chain connects TRBV18 to TRBJ2-5; D is possibly TRBD2 (6 bases). Trimming pared 2 bases from V and 5 bases from J, leaving 15 bases between. This CDR3 has 15 amino acids. The germline V gene has CDR1 KGHSH and CDR2 LQKENI. In DNA form, the CDR3 reads TGTGCCAGCTCACCAGTAACTAGCATCACGGAGACCCAGTACTTC. Residues: CASSPVTSITETQYF.

V and J are TRBV18 and TRBJ1-1; no clear D. The CDR3 length is 14 residues. V lost 1 base and J lost 4, with 10 bases in between. In germline, CDR1 is KGHSH, CDR2 LQKENI. The CDR3 here is CASSPLTVFTEAFF. The DNA of the CDR3 is TGTGCCAGCTCACCACTGACTGTGTTCACTGAAGCTTTCTTT.

V and J are TRBV19 and TRBJ2-2; D is unresolved. CDR3 length: 14 residues. The V gene's germline CDR1 is LNHDA and CDR2 SQIVND (reference sequence). The V end was cut by 6 bases, the J end by 0 bases, with 8 bases between. The CDR3 loop is CASRSAANTGELFF. The CDR3, as DNA: TGTGCCAGTAGGTCTGCGGCGAACACCGGGGAGCTGTTTTTT.

The gene calls are TRBV2 and TRBJ1-3, with D perhaps TRBD1 (5 bases). From germline, CDR1 is SNHLY and CDR2 FYNNEI. The CDR3 extends over 14 amino acids. V lost 4 bases and J 4 bases, leaving 11 bases between the germline ends. The CDR3 sequence: CASSVQDKGNTIYF. The CDR3 region has the DNA TGTGCCAGCAGTGTACAGGACAAGGGAAACACCATATATTTT. Filled out from reference TRBV2 and TRBJ1-3, the complete variable domain reads EPEVTQTPSHQVTQMGQEVILRCVPISNHLYFYWYRQILGQKVEFLVSFYNNEISEKSEIFDDQFSVERPDGSNFTLKIRSTKLEDSAMYFCASSVQDKGNTIYFGEGSWLTVV.

This chain links TRBV28 with TRBJ2-1, with 7 bases fitting TRBD1. The germline gives CDR1 MDHEN, CDR2 SYDVKM. The junction had 1 base not matched to a gene; V was cut back by 0 bases and J by 5 bases. CDR3 length: 14 residues. This chain's CDR3 is CASSLWGQNNEQFF. As DNA, the CDR3 is TGTGCCAGCAGTTTATGGGGACAGAACAATGAGCAGTTCTTC.